Presented here are 4 T cell receptor beta chains from one specimen sequenced in a study of OX40 agonist ivuxolimab in advanced cancers. Generated by immunoSEQ multiplex PCR, the TCRdb table keeps only in-frame clones and is missing some. The sample has 85,000 to 130,000 clones, 90% seen once. Sequencing used CD4+ or CD8+ T cells sorted from blood, obtained in a trial of the OX40 agonist ivuxolimab. The receptors shown here come from an adult with an advanced solid tumor such as melanoma, head and neck, liver or kidney cancer.

There are a few counts of this clone. The chain is built from TRBV29-1 and TRBJ1-2; maybe TRBD1 (5 bases). Trimming pared 3 bases from V and 1 base from J, leaving 9 bases between. This CDR3 contains 13 residues. From germline, CDR1 is SQVTM and CDR2 ANQGSEA. CDR3 protein: CSVEEGINYGYTF. CDR3 sequence (DNA): TGCAGCGTTGAGGAGGGGATTAACTATGGCTACACCTTC. Together with reference TRBV29-1 and TRBJ1-2, the CDR3 gives the full variable domain: SAVISQKPSRDICQRGTSLTIQCQVDSQVTMMFWYRQQPGQSLTLIATANQGSEATYESGFVIDKFPISRPNLTFSTLTVSNMSPEDSSIYLCSVEEGINYGYTFGSGTRLTVV.

This sequence joins TRBV18 and TRBJ1-1, with D tentatively TRBD1 (6 bases). Trimming took off 3 bases at V and 4 bases at J, with 9 bases between the two ends. Germline V gene sequence: CDR1 KGHSH, CDR2 LQKENI. The CDR3 runs to 13 residues. The CDR3 DNA follows: TGTGCCAGCTCACCCAGGGGAGGCACTGAAGCTTTCTTT. It encodes CASSPRGGTEAFF.

The chain combines TRBV30 with TRBJ1-1, with D perhaps matching TRBD1 (6 bases). Germline V gene lookup returns CDR1 GTSNPN and CDR2 SVGIG (reference sequence). The CDR3 length is 11 residues. The V and J ends lost 4 bases and 6 bases respectively, with 9 bases between them. The CDR3 loop is CAWNRGPEAFF. DNA of the CDR3: TGTGCCTGGAATCGGGGGCCTGAAGCTTTCTTT.

This rearrangement joins TRBV6-6 to TRBJ2-1; perhaps D is TRBD1 or TRBD2 (5 bases each). This CDR3 has 13 amino acids. Trimming shortened V by 0 bases and J by 9 bases, and 9 bases separated the two germline ends. Germline values: CDR1 MNHNY, CDR2 SVGAGI (reference sequence). Here the CDR3 reads CASSYSRDAEQFF. CDR3 coding DNA: TGTGCCAGCAGTTACTCGAGGGACGCTGAGCAGTTCTTC.